The clone carrying this T cell receptor beta chain occurred a few times. Its specificity is unknown. The sample originates from a study of cytomegalovirus exposure and HLA in healthy donors. Primers: 60 Vbeta forward and 13 Jbeta reverse. Assay used: immunoSEQ multiplex PCR; TCRdb lists only in-frame clones, some missing. Among roughly 170,000 clones listed, about 65% were seen once. Among the donors, all were healthy bone marrow donors. At collection, donors were nominally healthy, but unrecorded immune exposures were probable. Study-level findings and limits: Earlier findings revealed that most TCR beta V segments proved productive either about 87% or about 30% of the time. It is likely that the observed cluster of highly shared sequence variants was a sequencing artifact.

This clonotype was sampled from a girl aged 5 to 17 in good health and CMV-seronegative. The sequenced material came from PBMCs.

As DNA, the CDR3 is TGCGCCAGCAGCCCGATTACCGGGACAGGGGCCAACGAGCAGTACTTC. Its protein product is CASSPITGTGANEQYF. The rearrangement links TRBV4-1 to TRBJ2-7, with TRBD1 identical over 10 bases. The germline gives CDR1 MGHRA, CDR2 YSYEKL. Trimming took 4 bases from V and 5 from J; bases not matched to a gene: 11. The CDR3 is 16 residues long.